What follows are 31 T cell receptor beta chains derived from one specimen sequenced in a study of T cell responses to AZD1222 COVID-19 vaccine. The data were produced by immunoSEQ multiplex PCR, yet TCRdb's version contains in-frame clones alone and is incomplete. The data contain about 120,000 clones, roughly nine tenths of them seen just once; the ten biggest clones take up about 5.3%. The sample was peripheral blood, taken on day 0 of AZD1222 vaccination. Receptors originate from an adult in good health.

The chain links TRBV5-4 to TRBJ2-2; a possible D gene is TRBD1 (5 bases). V lost 3 bases and J lost 8, with 23 bases in between. This CDR3 region has 17 residues. The germline V gene encodes CDR1 SGHNT and CDR2 YYREEE (reference sequence). Written as DNA, the CDR3 is TGTGCCAGCAGCTATGATCCGGTGGGGCAGGCCAGGGGGGAGCTGTTTTTT. This translates into CASSYDPVGQARGELFF.

A few counts support this clone. This sequence joins TRBV16 and TRBJ1-6, with D possibly matching TRBD1 (5 bases). From germline, CDR1 is KGHSY and CDR2 FQNENV. Trimming stripped 5 bases from V and 9 bases from J, with 14 bases between. The CDR3 extends over 14 amino acids. The CDR3 is CASSGDFGGSPLHF. The CDR3 coding sequence is TGTGCCAGCAGCGGAGACTTCGGGGGTTCACCCCTCCACTTT.

The chain employs TRBV6-5 and TRBJ1-5; D possibly corresponds to TRBD1 (5 bases). Germline-derived CDR1 and CDR2 are MNHEY and SVGAGI. The CDR3 runs 14 residues. Trimming removed 6 bases from V and 3 bases from J, with 12 bases in between. The CDR3: CASSGTDINQPQHF. The CDR3 DNA reads as TGTGCCAGCAGCGGGACGGATATCAATCAGCCCCAGCATTTT.

The gene calls are TRBV30 and TRBJ1-2; possibly TRBD1 for D (5 bases). The CDR3 spans 14 residues. The V gene's germline CDR1 is GTSNPN and CDR2 SVGIG (reference sequence). V was trimmed by 3 bases and J by 5 bases, leaving 16 bases between them. As DNA, the CDR3 is TGTGCCTGGAGCTGGGTGAGACAGATATATGGCTACACCTTC. Translation gives CAWSWVRQIYGYTF.

V gene TRBV3-1 (or the pseudogene TRBV3-2) combines with J gene TRBJ1-1, with D hard to call. CDR3 size: 15 residues. Trimming shortened V by 3 bases and J by 0 bases, and 11 bases separated the two germline ends. CDR1 and CDR2 from the germline V gene are LGHDT and YNNKEL (reference sequence). CDR3 DNA sequence: TGTGCCAGCAGCCAGTATGTGACGGTGAACACTGAAGCTTTCTTT. This sequence encodes CASSQYVTVNTEAFF.

V usage is TRBV9 and J usage is TRBJ2-7; D may correspond to TRBD1 or TRBD2 (6 bases each). From germline, CDR1 is SGDLS and CDR2 YYNGEE. V lost 0 bases, J lost 7 bases, and 17 bases lay in between. This CDR3 contains 15 residues. The CDR3 DNA is TGTGCCAGCAGCGTAGAGGGGGGACGAAGAGAGGAGCAGTACTTC. Amino acids: CASSVEGGRREEQYF.

This chain joins TRBV9 and TRBJ1-5; TRBD1 aligns across 11 bases. The CDR3 totals 15 residues. Unmatched junction bases numbered 9, after V lost 4 bases and J lost 9 bases. The germline gives CDR1 SGDLS, CDR2 YYNGEE. As DNA, the CDR3 is TGTGCCAGCAGCCACGGACAGGGGGCAGGTGGGCCCCAGCATTTT. It codes for CASSHGQGAGGPQHF.

V and J are TRBV3-1 (or the pseudogene TRBV3-2) and TRBJ1-1; D gene uncertain. Germline V gene lookup returns CDR1 LGHDT and CDR2 YNNKEL (reference sequence). The length of the CDR3 is 14 residues. V gave up 4 bases and J gave up 1 base, with 10 bases separating them. CDR3 sequence: CASSRRQKNTEAFF. The CDR3 nucleotides are TGTGCCAGCAGCCGTCGACAAAAGAACACTGAAGCTTTCTTT.

The V and J genes are TRBV7-9 and TRBJ1-6; D is unclear. The CDR3 contains 14 residues. CDR1 is SEHNR and CDR2 is FQNEAQ in the germline V gene (reference sequence). V was pared by 1 base and J by 10 bases, with 11 bases between. The CDR3 DNA follows: TGTGCCAGCAGCTTAGGGCTGTTGGGGTCACCCCTCCACTTT. Amino acid sequence: CASSLGLLGSPLHF.

The rearrangement uses TRBV5-1 and TRBJ1-2, with 12 bases matching TRBD1. J lost 4 bases, V lost 5 bases, and 18 bases had no gene match. This CDR3 region has 19 residues. CDR1 and CDR2 (germline): SGHRS, YFSETQ. CDR3 sequence (DNA): TGCGCCAGCAGTTACCTGGGGGGACAGGGGGCCCCTTCCTCCTATGGCTACACCTTC. It yields the protein CASSYLGGQGAPSSYGYTF.

V gene TRBV6-6 combines with J gene TRBJ2-5; 7 nucleotides align to TRBD1. The V segment lost 2 bases and the J segment 0 bases; nucleotides outside the gene matches: 3. The CDR3 runs to 15 residues. Germline V CDR1 and CDR2: MNHNY, SVGAGI (reference sequence). CDR3 region: CASSYDRAYQETQYF. Here the CDR3 DNA reads TGTGCCAGCAGTTACGACAGGGCCTACCAAGAGACCCAGTACTTC.

The chain combines TRBV30 with TRBJ1-6; TRBD1 is a possible D gene (5 bases). V lost 0 bases and J lost 6, with 15 bases in between. CDR3 length equals 16 residues. CDR1 is GTSNPN, CDR2 SVGIG, per germline (reference sequence). CDR3 protein: CAWSVQQGFSNSPLHF. CDR3 bases: TGTGCCTGGAGTGTACAGCAGGGTTTCTCTAATTCACCCCTCCACTTT.

This sequence joins TRBV6-5 and TRBJ1-1; a possible D gene is TRBD1 (5 bases). CDR1 MNHEY and CDR2 SVGAGI come from the germline V gene. Deletions cut 6 bases from V and 2 bases from J, with 10 bases between. This CDR3 spans 13 amino acids. Written as DNA, the CDR3 is TGTGCCAGCAGGGACAATTTTAACACTGAAGCTTTCTTT. Its protein product is CASRDNFNTEAFF.

The CDR3 loop is CASMRGTNYEQYF. Here the CDR3 DNA reads TGTGCCAGCATGCGCGGGACAAATTACGAGCAGTACTTC. The rearrangement uses TRBV27 and TRBJ2-7; the D gene could be TRBD1 or TRBD2 (6 bases each). Trimming took 7 bases from V and 4 from J, leaving 14 bases between them. The CDR3 consists of 13 residues. From germline, CDR1 is MNHEY and CDR2 SMNVEV (reference sequence).

This clone has more than one count but fewer than ten. This chain links TRBV19 with TRBJ1-5, with TRBD1 identical over 10 bases. The CDR3 length is 15 residues. Germline V gene sequence: CDR1 LNHDA, CDR2 SQIVND (reference sequence). Germline trimming cut 4 bases from V and 6 bases from J; bases unmatched to any gene: 6. In nucleotides, the CDR3 is TGTGCCAGTAGTAAGGAGACAGGGGGCTTTCAGCCCCAGCATTTT. Encoded protein: CASSKETGGFQPQHF.

V gene TRBV28 combines with J gene TRBJ1-2; no clear D. The ends were cut back, 6 bases at V and 3 bases at J, with 8 bases in the middle. The CDR3 is 12 amino acids. Germline CDR1 reads MDHEN; CDR2 reads SYDVKM. CDR3 sequence: CASSEPDYGYTF. As DNA, the CDR3 is TGTGCCAGCAGCGAGCCCGACTATGGCTACACCTTC.

The chain combines TRBV7-8 with TRBJ1-6; D not certain. Germline CDR1 is SGHVS and CDR2 is FQNEAQ. The V end was cut by 1 base, the J end by 11 bases, with 6 bases between. CDR3 size: 12 residues. The CDR3 bases are TGTGCCAGCAGCTTAGGGCCTCCACCCCTCCACTTT. It is translated as CASSLGPPPLHF.

The chain carries TRBV19 and TRBJ1-1, with a possible D match to TRBD1 (5 bases). V was cut by 4 bases and J by 7 bases, with 19 bases left in between. Germline V gene data show CDR1 as LNHDA and CDR2 as SQIVND (reference sequence). This CDR3 is 15 amino acids long. CDR3: CASSRFVGDISEAFF. The CDR3 DNA follows: TGTGCCAGTAGTAGGTTCGTGGGGGATATAAGTGAAGCTTTCTTT.

This chain uses TRBV9 with TRBJ2-3; unclear D gene. The CDR3 contains 14 residues. The germline gives CDR1 SGDLS, CDR2 YYNGEE. V was pared by 2 bases and J by 4 bases, with 11 bases between. The CDR3 sequence is CASSVEGVPDTQYF. The CDR3 DNA reads TGTGCCAGCAGCGTGGAAGGTGTACCAGATACGCAGTATTTT.

In its sample, this clone was seen once. The genes are TRBV30 and TRBJ1-6; 7 bases map to TRBD1. Per the germline V gene, CDR1 is GTSNPN and CDR2 is SVGIG (reference sequence). CDR3 length: 16 residues. The trim removed 2 bases at V and 9 bases at J, leaving 13 bases unmatched. The CDR3 is CAWSQGGGAVLSPLHF. For the CDR3, the DNA is TGTGCCTGGAGTCAAGGAGGGGGCGCGGTTCTTTCACCCCTCCACTTT.

The chain uses TRBV29-1 and TRBJ2-3; 8 bases are a match to TRBD1. The CDR3 covers 14 residues. Germline assignment: CDR1 SQVTM and CDR2 ANQGSEA. V trimming: 4 bases; J trimming: 5 bases; junction bases outside the gene matches: 8. Here the CDR3 DNA reads TGCAGCGTTGGGACAGGGAAAGGAAGAGATACGCAGTATTTT. This codes for CSVGTGKGRDTQYF.

The rearrangement joins TRBV5-1 to TRBJ1-1, with 9 bases matching TRBD1. J lost 7 bases, V lost 5 bases, and 6 bases had no gene match. The CDR3 covers 13 residues. Germline V gene lookup returns CDR1 SGHRS and CDR2 YFSETQ. This CDR3 reads CASRGTGKSEAFF. The CDR3 coding sequence is TGCGCCAGCAGGGGGACAGGGAAAAGTGAAGCTTTCTTT.

The chain has TRBV7-8 and TRBJ1-2; D ambiguous. Trimming removed 1 base at V and 3 bases at J, with 12 bases between. The CDR3 covers 15 residues. From germline, CDR1 is SGHVS and CDR2 FQNEAQ. The CDR3 bases are TGTGCCAGCAGCTTAGACCGATTCGGGGACTATGGCTACACCTTC. Protein: CASSLDRFGDYGYTF.

The chain has TRBV7-3 and TRBJ2-7, with TRBD1 identical over 9 bases. V lost 4 bases and J lost 6; bases outside the gene matches: 10. CDR3 size: 15 residues. Germline V gene sequence: CDR1 SGHTA, CDR2 FQGTGA. The CDR3 loop is CASSSGWGQGGEQYF. The CDR3 bases are TGTGCCAGCAGCTCCGGGTGGGGACAGGGAGGCGAGCAGTACTTC.

This chain joins TRBV3-1 (or the pseudogene TRBV3-2) and TRBJ1-2; no firm D call. Germline V CDR1 and CDR2: LGHDT, YNNKEL (reference sequence). The V end was cut by 4 bases, the J end by 6 bases, with 12 bases between. The CDR3 is 13 residues long. DNA for the CDR3: TGTGCCAGCAGCCCCTCCGGGCATAATGGCTACACCTTC. Protein sequence: CASSPSGHNGYTF.

This chain connects TRBV6-1 to TRBJ2-3; D might be TRBD1 or TRBD2, each matching 6 bases. The CDR3 covers 17 residues. With 2 bases removed from V and 2 bases from J, the gap between germline ends came to 17 bases. Germline lookup yields CDR1 MNHNS and CDR2 SASEGT. The CDR3 loop reads CASSESRGLILTDTQYF. The CDR3 DNA reads TGTGCCAGCAGTGAAAGCCGGGGGCTTATTCTCACAGATACGCAGTATTTT.

The rearrangement uses TRBV5-3 and TRBJ1-1; D is unclear. TRBV5-3 is labeled an ORF, and its function is uncertain. Trimming shortened V by 2 bases and J by 3 bases, and 8 bases separated the two germline ends. CDR3 length: 13 amino acids. Here the CDR3 DNA reads TGTGCCAGAAGCTTTACGGCTGACACTGAAGCTTTCTTT. Translation gives CARSFTADTEAFF.

The chain joins TRBV6-1 to TRBJ1-2; D gene ambiguous. Per germline, CDR1 MNHNS and CDR2 SASEGT. The CDR3 length is 15 residues. The ends were cut back, 2 bases at V and 4 bases at J, with 14 bases in the middle. Here the CDR3 DNA reads TGTGCCAGCAGTGAATGGCTCGCAACCACCTATGGCTACACCTTC. Translating gives CASSEWLATTYGYTF.

J is TRBJ2-1 and V is TRBV6-5; D gene ambiguous. The CDR3 covers 11 residues. V lost 5 bases to trimming and J lost 6 bases, with 5 bases between them. The germline V gene has CDR1 MNHEY and CDR2 SVGAGI. The CDR3 loop reads CASSHSNEQFF. The CDR3 DNA sequence: TGTGCCAGCAGTCACAGCAATGAGCAGTTCTTC.

The V call is TRBV3-1 (or the pseudogene TRBV3-2), the J call TRBJ2-7; 7 bases agree with TRBD2. Trimming removed 4 bases from V and 2 bases from J; junction bases left unmatched: 2. The germline gives CDR1 LGHDT, CDR2 YNNKEL (reference sequence). The CDR3 sequence is 13 residues long. This CDR3 is CASSLLATYEQYF. The CDR3 bases are TGTGCCAGCAGCCTACTAGCGACCTACGAGCAGTACTTC.

CDR3 amino acids: CASSPRLGQSYEQYF. The CDR3 DNA sequence: TGTGCCAGCAGTCCCCGGTTGGGACAGAGCTACGAGCAGTACTTC. V and J are TRBV27 and TRBJ2-7, with 7 bases matching TRBD1. The CDR3 runs to 15 residues. The germline CDR1 and CDR2 sequences are MNHEY and SMNVEV (reference sequence). V shed 5 bases and J 3 bases; nucleotides not matched to a gene: 10.